These 32 T cell receptor beta chains came from one sample sequenced in a study of regulatory T cells in long-lasting Graves disease. Building the TCR beta libraries relied on iRepertoire HTBI primers, and CDR3 regions underwent Arm-PCR. TCRdb re-analysed the multiplex PCR reads in MiXCR, keeping a single row per CDR3 protein. Seen here are just over 600,000 distinct CDR3 sequences, roughly 15% observed once, and the top ten hold approximately 18%. As for time point: newly diagnosed GD, antithyroid drugs for less than 3 months. There was RNA extracted from PBMCs, and the TCR library was made from it. This sample was also put to use in a study of T cells in Graves' hyperthyroidism and ophthalmopathy.

The material sequenced was peripheral blood mononuclear cells (PBMCs), taken at new diagnosis, from a patient treated with antithyroid drugs. The receptors derive from a woman between 25 and 40 years old with Graves disease.

This clonotype was picked up many times. The chain carries TRBV10-3 and TRBJ1-6, with TRBD1 matching over 8 bases. Germline V lookup: CDR1 ENHRY, CDR2 SYGVKD. This CDR3 region has 15 residues. V gave up 6 bases and J gave up 6 bases; unmatched junction bases: 7. CDR3 DNA sequence: TGTGCCATCAGCCCCGGGACAGGCCTTAATTCACCCCTCCACTTT. It translates to CAISPGTGLNSPLHF.

The chain joins TRBV5-6 to TRBJ1-4; no clear D. Germline assignment: CDR1 SGHDT and CDR2 YYEEEE. The CDR3 spans 16 residues. Trimming stripped 3 bases from V and 0 bases from J, with 12 bases between. The CDR3: CASSSNIAPTNEKLFF. CDR3 in DNA: TGTGCCAGCAGCTCGAACATAGCTCCAACTAATGAAAAACTGTTTTTT.

This clonotype was seen many times. This rearrangement joins TRBV27 to TRBJ2-5, with 8 nucleotides matching TRBD1. The germline CDR1 and CDR2 sequences are MNHEY and SMNVEV (reference sequence). The CDR3 has 14 amino acids. The trim removed 4 bases at V and 4 bases at J, leaving 5 bases unmatched. This CDR3 is CASSSGQGRETQYF. The CDR3 nucleotides are TGTGCCAGCAGTTCCGGACAGGGACGAGAGACCCAGTACTTC.

This clonotype was seen more than once but under ten times. The chain joins TRBV5-1 to TRBJ2-1, with 10 bases lining up with TRBD1. The germline V gene encodes CDR1 SGHRS and CDR2 YFSETQ. CDR3 size: 15 residues. After removal of 4 bases from V and 10 bases from J, the junction contained 11 bases not matched to a gene. The CDR3 spells CASSRDRGPPYEQFF. The CDR3 nucleotides are TGCGCCAGCAGCCGGGACAGGGGCCCCCCATACGAGCAGTTCTTC. The whole variable domain, remainder taken from reference TRBV5-1 and TRBJ2-1, is KAGVTQTPRYLIKTRGQQVTLSCSPISGHRSVSWYQQTPGQGLQFLFEYFSETQRNKGNFPGRFSGRQFSNSRSEMNVSTLELGDSALYLCASSRDRGPPYEQFFGPGTRLTVL.

This clonotype was picked up many times. DNA for the CDR3: TGTGCCAGCAGCCCCAGAAGTGGACATCCATATCGGAAGACCCAGTACTTC. It translates to CASSPRSGHPYRKTQYF. The V and J genes are TRBV7-2 and TRBJ2-5; D may be TRBD1 (5 bases). V dropped 5 bases and J dropped 6 bases, with 25 bases sitting between them. The CDR3 extends over 17 amino acids. Germline CDR1 and CDR2: SGHTA and FQGNSA.

The sample holds many counts of this clonotype. The V and J genes are TRBV28 and TRBJ2-1; TRBD2 matches 10 bases. In germline, CDR1 is MDHEN, CDR2 SYDVKM. The ends lost 2 bases at V and 10 bases at J; junction bases unmatched: 5. CDR3 length: 14 residues. CDR3 loop: CASSLLAGAIEQFF. The CDR3 DNA is TGTGCCAGCAGTTTACTAGCGGGAGCAATAGAGCAGTTCTTC.

J is TRBJ1-2 and V is TRBV5-6; D gene ambiguous. V lost 1 base to trimming and J lost 8 bases, with 9 bases between them. The germline CDR1 and CDR2 sequences are SGHDT and YYEEEE. There are 12 residues in the CDR3. CDR3 coding DNA: TGTGCCAGCAGCTTGAGGGTGGGAGGCTACACCTTC. It yields the protein CASSLRVGGYTF.

This clonotype has ten or more counts. The chain links TRBV30 to TRBJ1-1; 8 bases are shared with TRBD1. J lost 4 bases, V lost 4 bases, and 20 bases had no gene match. Germline CDR1 reads GTSNPN; CDR2 reads SVGIG (reference sequence). This CDR3 comprises 18 residues. CDR3 coding DNA: TGTGCCTGGATTCGGGCGCAGGGGGCGGGAACGTCGGGCACTGAAGCTTTCTTT. As protein: CAWIRAQGAGTSGTEAFF. The full variable domain, completed using reference TRBV30 and TRBJ1-1, is SQTIHQWPATLVQPVGSPLSLECTVEGTSNPNLYWYRQAAGRGLQLLFYSVGIGQISSEVPQNLSASRPQDRQFILSSKKLLLSDSGFYLCAWIRAQGAGTSGTEAFFGQGTRLTVV.

The chain links TRBV20-1 to TRBJ2-1; 7 nucleotides match TRBD2. CDR3 length: 11 amino acids. Germline trimming cut 3 bases from V and 8 bases from J; bases unmatched to any gene: 1. Germline-derived CDR1 and CDR2 are DFQATT and SNEGSKA (reference sequence). DNA for the CDR3: TGCAGTGCTAGTGGGGGGGATGAGCAGTTCTTC. Amino acids: CSASGGDEQFF.

This clonotype was seen at least ten times. The genes are TRBV24-1 and TRBJ2-7; 7 bases map to TRBD2. Germline CDR1 KGHDR, CDR2 SFDVKD. This CDR3 contains 16 residues. V shed 4 bases, J shed 0 bases, and the junction held 8 bases outside the gene matches. The CDR3 spells CATSEVGAGHSYEQYF. CDR3 DNA: TGTGCCACCAGTGAAGTTGGAGCGGGGCACTCCTACGAGCAGTACTTC.

Of note for this clonotype: A much larger clone sits a single nucleotide away, making a read error possible. The rearrangement uses TRBV2 and TRBJ1-3, with D perhaps matching TRBD1 (6 bases). Trimming took 8 bases from V and 4 from J, leaving 15 bases between them. Germline values: CDR1 SNHLY, CDR2 FYNNEI. This CDR3 has 14 amino acids. The CDR3 spells CASRPGAPGNTIYF. The CDR3 DNA sequence: TGTGCCAGCCGTCCGGGGGCACCGGGAAACACCATATATTTT.

Turning to this clonotype: This probably arose from a read error, given a far larger clone one base away. V is TRBV12-3 or TRBV12-4 and J is TRBJ2-1, with 10 bases fitting TRBD1. The length of the CDR3 is 16 residues. The DNA for the CDR3 is TGTGCCAGCAGCTTAGGGACAGGGGCTTCGACTCGTGAGCAGTTCTTC. It codes for CASSLGTGASTREQFF.

This clonotype was seen ten or more times. The V gene is TRBV2, the J gene TRBJ2-2; 8 bases map to TRBD2. From germline, CDR1 is SNHLY and CDR2 FYNNEI. The V segment lost 9 bases and the J segment 1 base; nucleotides outside the gene matches: 4. CDR3 length equals 14 residues. In DNA, the CDR3 is TGTGCCAGTAGAGCGGGGGAGAACACCGGGGAGCTGTTTTTT. Residues: CASRAGENTGELFF.

This clonotype was observed at least ten times. This sequence joins TRBV6-1 and TRBJ2-7; 7 positions agree with TRBD1. CDR1 is MNHNS and CDR2 is SASEGT in the germline V gene. V shed 7 bases, J shed 4 bases, and the junction held 13 bases outside the gene matches. The CDR3 consists of 15 residues. DNA for the CDR3: TGTGCCAGCACCCAGATCGGGACAGTTGCATACGAGCAGTACTTC. Residues: CASTQIGTVAYEQYF.

DNA of the CDR3: TGTGCCACCCGGACAGGGGGTGAAGAGACCCAGTACTTC. This sequence encodes CATRTGGEETQYF. The V gene is TRBV12-3 or TRBV12-4, the J gene TRBJ2-5, with 10 bases matching TRBD1. This CDR3 contains 13 residues. V trimming: 10 bases; J trimming: 3 bases; junction bases outside the gene matches: 5.

The CDR3 DNA reads TGTGCCAGCAGCGTGCTGGAGGCCGGGACAACCTCCTACAATGAGCAGTTCTTC. The encoded protein is CASSVLEAGTTSYNEQFF. The rearrangement joins TRBV5-6 to TRBJ2-1; D is possibly TRBD1 (6 bases). CDR3 length equals 18 residues. V lost 4 bases to trimming and J lost 0 bases, with 20 bases between them. The germline CDR1 and CDR2 sequences are SGHDT and YYEEEE.

This clonotype was recorded at least ten times. The chain is built from TRBV5-1 and TRBJ2-3; D may be TRBD2 (6 bases). Germline V CDR1 and CDR2: SGHRS, YFSETQ. V dropped 6 bases and J dropped 5 bases, with 19 bases sitting between them. This CDR3 comprises 15 residues. The CDR3 DNA reads as TGCGCCAGCATCGCTTTCGGAGGGGTGGGAGATACGCAGTATTTT. Protein product: CASIAFGGVGDTQYF.

This clonotype has at least ten counts. This chain's CDR3 is CASRRGGTYSELFF. CDR3 in DNA: TGTGCCAGCAGACGCGGTGGGACTTACTCCGAGCTGTTTTTT. The rearrangement joins TRBV28 to TRBJ2-2; D is possibly TRBD2 (6 bases). Germline loops: CDR1 MDHEN, CDR2 SYDVKM. V was trimmed by 6 bases and J by 11 bases, leaving 19 bases between them. The CDR3 is 14 residues long.

In this sample, this clonotype turned up many times. The chain is built from TRBV19 and TRBJ2-7; 8 positions agree with TRBD1. There are 15 residues in the CDR3. Germline V gene lookup returns CDR1 LNHDA and CDR2 SQIVND (reference sequence). V shed 7 bases, J shed 7 bases, and the junction held 15 bases outside the gene matches. CDR3 coding DNA: TGTGCCAGTAAAGGATTTGGACAGGGATTGGAGGAGCAGTACTTC. Its translation: CASKGFGQGLEEQYF.

The chain employs TRBV11-2 and TRBJ2-1; no reliable D call. The CDR3 is 11 residues long. The germline CDR1 and CDR2 sequences are SGHAT and FQNNGV. V was shortened by 4 bases and J by 5 bases, with 3 bases between the two germline ends. CDR3 amino acids: CASSYHNEQFF. In DNA, the CDR3 is TGTGCCAGCAGCTACCACAATGAGCAGTTCTTC.

The chain carries TRBV28 and TRBJ2-3; D is undetermined. Germline V CDR1 and CDR2: MDHEN, SYDVKM. The CDR3 covers 17 residues. V lost 3 bases and J lost 3, with 19 bases in between. The CDR3 DNA is TGTGCCAGCAGTTTCGTCGCGCGTGGTATCGGAACAGATACGCAGTATTTT. It translates to CASSFVARGIGTDTQYF.

This clonotype appeared a few times. This chain connects TRBV20-1 to TRBJ1-2; possibly TRBD1 for D (5 bases). The CDR3 covers 13 residues. V was trimmed by 0 bases and J by 3 bases, leaving 8 bases between them. Per germline, CDR1 DFQATT and CDR2 SNEGSKA (reference sequence). The CDR3 region is CSAREVRDYGYTF. The CDR3, as DNA: TGCAGTGCTAGAGAGGTCAGGGACTATGGCTACACCTTC.

The chain carries TRBV3-1 and TRBJ2-1; either TRBD1 or TRBD2 may supply D (6 bases each). V was cut by 6 bases and J by 10 bases, with 31 bases left in between. CDR1 is LGHDT, CDR2 YNNKEL, per germline (reference sequence). The CDR3 sequence is 18 residues long. The CDR3 DNA reads TGTGCCAGCAGGAGGGAGCAGGGGAGGCGTTCTAAGATCCCCGAGCAGTTCTTC. Amino acids: CASRREQGRRSKIPEQFF.

This clonotype was observed a handful of times. This chain connects TRBV29-1 to TRBJ1-3; TRBD1 matches at 7 bases. This CDR3 spans 14 amino acids. CDR1 is SQVTM, CDR2 ANQGSEA, per germline. V gave up 1 base and J gave up 7 bases; unmatched junction bases: 7. The CDR3 region has the DNA TGCAGCGTTGAAGTGGCCAGGGGGAGGAACACCATATATTTT. It encodes CSVEVARGRNTIYF.

CDR3 amino acids: CASHQTGDHNSPLHF. CDR3 sequence (DNA): TGCGCCAGCCACCAGACAGGGGACCATAATTCACCCCTCCACTTT. The chain links TRBV5-1 to TRBJ1-6; 8 nucleotides line up with TRBD1. The V and J ends lost 7 bases and 5 bases, in that order; junction bases with no gene match: 8. The germline V gene has CDR1 SGHRS and CDR2 YFSETQ. CDR3 length: 15 residues. Full variable domain (outside the CDR3, taken from reference TRBV5-1 and TRBJ1-6): KAGVTQTPRYLIKTRGQQVTLSCSPISGHRSVSWYQQTPGQGLQFLFEYFSETQRNKGNFPGRFSGRQFSNSRSEMNVSTLELGDSALYLCASHQTGDHNSPLHFGNGTRLTVT.

The chain combines TRBV30 with TRBJ1-6; D perhaps matches TRBD1 (5 bases). V was clipped by 4 bases and J by 8 bases, with 9 bases between them. The CDR3 is 12 residues long. Germline CDR1 is GTSNPN and CDR2 is SVGIG (reference sequence). The CDR3 sequence is CAWTGMDSPLHF. The CDR3, as DNA: TGTGCCTGGACAGGGATGGATTCACCCCTCCACTTT. The entire variable domain, with the rest obtained from reference TRBV30 and TRBJ1-6, is as follows: SQTIHQWPATLVQPVGSPLSLECTVEGTSNPNLYWYRQAAGRGLQLLFYSVGIGQISSEVPQNLSASRPQDRQFILSSKKLLLSDSGFYLCAWTGMDSPLHFGNGTRLTVT.

This clonotype has just a few counts. This chain connects TRBV7-9 to TRBJ2-7, with 13 bases fitting TRBD2. Germline V lookup: CDR1 SEHNR, CDR2 FQNEAQ (reference sequence). This CDR3 has 23 residues. With 2 bases clipped from V and 0 bases from J, the junction kept 22 bases outside the gene matches. The CDR3 spells CASSLSSDRPGTSGTASSYEQYF. The CDR3 coding sequence is TGTGCCAGCAGCTTATCCTCCGACAGGCCTGGGACTAGCGGGACCGCAAGCTCCTACGAGCAGTACTTC.

Here the CDR3 DNA reads TGTGCCAGCAGCTTTAGAGACACTTTCTCTGGAAACACCATATATTTT. Protein product: CASSFRDTFSGNTIYF. V is TRBV7-9 and J is TRBJ1-3, with D unclear. V lost 3 bases and J 0 bases, leaving 12 bases between the germline ends. The germline gives CDR1 SEHNR, CDR2 FQNEAQ (reference sequence). This CDR3 comprises 16 residues.

The chain combines TRBV14 with TRBJ1-3; perhaps TRBD1 as D (5 bases). The CDR3 is made up of 12 amino acids. The V gene's germline CDR1 is SGHDN and CDR2 FVKESK. The V end lost 8 bases, the J end lost 8 bases, and 13 bases lay between the germline ends. The CDR3 region has the DNA TGTGCCAGCGGACCCCCAGGGTACACCATATATTTT. Translating gives CASGPPGYTIYF.

The CDR3 region has the DNA TGTGCCAGCAGCCAAGCCGGGAACCAGAGAGATACGCAGTATTTT. Translation gives CASSQAGNQRDTQYF. This chain connects TRBV2 to TRBJ2-3, with D possibly TRBD2 on 5 matching bases. The CDR3 runs to 15 residues. Per the germline V gene, CDR1 is SNHLY and CDR2 is FYNNEI. V lost 6 bases, J lost 5 bases, and 18 bases lay in between.

This clonotype was seen only a few times. The rearrangement joins TRBV9 to TRBJ2-3; D is tentatively TRBD1 or TRBD2 (5 bases each). The CDR3 consists of 13 residues. V shed 4 bases and J shed 2 bases, with 8 bases lying between them. Germline V lookup: CDR1 SGDLS, CDR2 YYNGEE. The CDR3 sequence: CASSPGPTDTQYF. In DNA, the CDR3 is TGTGCCAGCAGCCCGGGACCCACAGATACGCAGTATTTT.

A remark on this clonotype: A much larger clone differs from this one at a single base, so this may be a read error. This chain connects TRBV24-1 to TRBJ1-1, with D unclear. CDR1 is KGHDR and CDR2 is SFDVKD in the germline V gene. Trimming left V 3 bases short and J 9 bases short, with 10 bases between. The CDR3 is 12 amino acids. CDR3 nucleotides: TGTGCCACCAGTGATCTTGAAGGCAAAGCTTTCTTT. This gives the protein CATSDLEGKAFF.